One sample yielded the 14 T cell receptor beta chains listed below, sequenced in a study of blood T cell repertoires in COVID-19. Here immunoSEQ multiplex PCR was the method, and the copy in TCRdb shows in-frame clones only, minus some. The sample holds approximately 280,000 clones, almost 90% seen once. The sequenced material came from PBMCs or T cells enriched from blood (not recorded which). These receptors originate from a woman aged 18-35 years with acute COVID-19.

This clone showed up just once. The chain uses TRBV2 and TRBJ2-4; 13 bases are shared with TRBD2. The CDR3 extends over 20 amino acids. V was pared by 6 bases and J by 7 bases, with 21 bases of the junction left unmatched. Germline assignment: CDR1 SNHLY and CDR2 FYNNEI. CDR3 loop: CASRAEPGLAGSLSRNIQYF. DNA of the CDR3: TGTGCCAGCAGGGCCGAACCGGGACTAGCGGGATCGCTTTCGAGGAACATTCAGTACTTC.

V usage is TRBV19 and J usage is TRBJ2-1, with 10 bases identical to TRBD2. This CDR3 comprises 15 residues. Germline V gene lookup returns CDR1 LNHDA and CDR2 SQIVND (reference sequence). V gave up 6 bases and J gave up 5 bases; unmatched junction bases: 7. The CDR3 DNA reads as TGTGCCAGTAGCATGGTAGCGGGAGGCCACAATGAGCAGTTCTTC. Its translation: CASSMVAGGHNEQFF. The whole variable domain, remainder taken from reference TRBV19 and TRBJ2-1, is DGGITQSPKYLFRKEGQNVTLSCEQNLNHDAMYWYRQDPGQGLRLIYYSQIVNDFQKGDIAEGYSVSREKKESFPLTVTSAQKNPTAFYLCASSMVAGGHNEQFFGPGTRLTVL.

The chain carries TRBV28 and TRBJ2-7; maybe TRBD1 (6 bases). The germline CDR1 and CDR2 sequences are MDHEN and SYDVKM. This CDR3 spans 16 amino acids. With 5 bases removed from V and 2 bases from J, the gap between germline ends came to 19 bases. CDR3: CASSPRWGRLAYEQYF. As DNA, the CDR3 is TGTGCCAGCAGTCCACGTTGGGGGCGGCTAGCCTACGAGCAGTACTTC.

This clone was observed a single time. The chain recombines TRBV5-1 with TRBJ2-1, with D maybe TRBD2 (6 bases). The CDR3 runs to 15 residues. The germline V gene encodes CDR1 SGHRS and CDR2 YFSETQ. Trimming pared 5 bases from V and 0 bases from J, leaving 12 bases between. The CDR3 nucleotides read TGCGCCAGCAGTTCTAGCGCCAGCTCCTACAATGAGCAGTTCTTC. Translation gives CASSSSASSYNEQFF.

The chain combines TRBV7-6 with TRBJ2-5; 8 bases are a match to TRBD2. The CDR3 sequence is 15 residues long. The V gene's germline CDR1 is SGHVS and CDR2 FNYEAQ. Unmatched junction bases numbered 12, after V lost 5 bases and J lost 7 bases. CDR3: CASSRGGPGGGTQYF. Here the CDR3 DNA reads TGTGCCAGCAGCCGCGGGGGGCCTGGGGGGGGGACCCAGTACTTC.

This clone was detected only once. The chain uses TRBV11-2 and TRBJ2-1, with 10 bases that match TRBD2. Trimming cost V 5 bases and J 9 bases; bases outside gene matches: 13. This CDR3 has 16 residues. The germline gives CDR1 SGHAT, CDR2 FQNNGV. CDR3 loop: CASSAQQPTSGLEQFF. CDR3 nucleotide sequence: TGTGCCAGCAGCGCACAACAGCCGACTAGCGGGCTTGAGCAGTTCTTC.

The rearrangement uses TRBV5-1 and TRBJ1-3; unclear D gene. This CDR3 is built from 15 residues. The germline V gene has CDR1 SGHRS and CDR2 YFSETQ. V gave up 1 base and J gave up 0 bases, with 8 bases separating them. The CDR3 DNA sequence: TGCGCCAGCAGCTTGTTGGGCCTCTCTGGAAACACCATATATTTT. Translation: CASSLLGLSGNTIYF.

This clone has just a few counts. The CDR3 nucleotides are TGTGCCAGCAGCCCCGACGGAGGTCGGGCCGGGGAGCTGTTTTTT. Protein: CASSPDGGRAGELFF. V gene TRBV7-2 combines with J gene TRBJ2-2; tentatively, D is TRBD2 (5 bases). There are 15 residues in the CDR3. In germline, CDR1 is SGHTA, CDR2 FQGNSA. Deletions cut 5 bases from V and 6 bases from J, with 16 bases between. Filled out from reference TRBV7-2 and TRBJ2-2, the complete variable domain reads GAGVSQSPSNKVTEKGKDVELRCDPISGHTALYWYRQSLGQGLEFLIYFQGNSAPDKSGLPSDRFSAERTGGSVSTLTIQRTQQEDSAVYLCASSPDGGRAGELFFGEGSRLTVL.

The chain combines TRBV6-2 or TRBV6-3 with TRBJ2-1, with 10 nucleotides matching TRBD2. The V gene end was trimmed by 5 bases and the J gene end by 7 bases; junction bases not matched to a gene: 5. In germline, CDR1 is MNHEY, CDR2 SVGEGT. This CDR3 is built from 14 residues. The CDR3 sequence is CASSPAGGRNEQFF. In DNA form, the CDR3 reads TGTGCCAGCAGTCCAGCGGGAGGGAGGAATGAGCAGTTCTTC.

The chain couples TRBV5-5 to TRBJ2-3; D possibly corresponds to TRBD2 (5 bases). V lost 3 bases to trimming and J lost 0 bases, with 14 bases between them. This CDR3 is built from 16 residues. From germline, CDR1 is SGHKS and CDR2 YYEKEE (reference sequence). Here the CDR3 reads CASSSQSGTSTDTQYF. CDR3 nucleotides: TGTGCCAGCAGCTCCCAGAGCGGAACCAGCACAGATACGCAGTATTTT.

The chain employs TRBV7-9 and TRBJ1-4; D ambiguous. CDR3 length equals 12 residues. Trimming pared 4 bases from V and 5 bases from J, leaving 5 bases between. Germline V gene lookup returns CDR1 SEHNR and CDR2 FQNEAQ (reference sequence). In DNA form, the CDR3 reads TGTGCCAGCAGCTCACAGAATGAAAAACTGTTTTTT. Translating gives CASSSQNEKLFF.

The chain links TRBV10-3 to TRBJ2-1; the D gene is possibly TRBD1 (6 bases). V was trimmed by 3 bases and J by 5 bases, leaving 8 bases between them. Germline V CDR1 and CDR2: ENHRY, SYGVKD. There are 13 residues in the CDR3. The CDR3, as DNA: TGTGCCATCAGTGAACGACAGGACAATGAGCAGTTCTTC. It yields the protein CAISERQDNEQFF.

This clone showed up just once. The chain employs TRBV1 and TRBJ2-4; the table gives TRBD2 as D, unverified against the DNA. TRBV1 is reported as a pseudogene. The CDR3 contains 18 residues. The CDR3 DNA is TGCACCAGCAGTCGGACTAGCGGGAGGGCCTGGGTCAAAAACATTCAGTACTTC. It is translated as CTSSRTSGRAWVKNIQYF.

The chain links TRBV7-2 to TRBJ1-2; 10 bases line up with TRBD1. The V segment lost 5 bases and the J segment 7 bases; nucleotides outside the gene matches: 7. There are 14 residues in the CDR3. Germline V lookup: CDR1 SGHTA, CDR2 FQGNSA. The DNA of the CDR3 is TGTGCCAGCAGCAGGGACAGGGGTCAAGGTGGCTACACCTTC. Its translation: CASSRDRGQGGYTF.